The 11 T cell receptor beta chains presented below share a single source sample, sequenced in a study of T cell responses to AZD1222 COVID-19 vaccine. Assay used: immunoSEQ multiplex PCR; TCRdb lists only in-frame clones, some missing. The table lists 65,000 to 85,000 clones, approximately 83% of them singletons. Source: peripheral blood, taken 28 days after the second AZD1222 dose. The receptor set was obtained from an adult who received the AZD1222 COVID-19 vaccine.

This clone appeared a single time. The V call is TRBV11-2, the J call TRBJ1-1; D unclear. Germline assignment: CDR1 SGHAT and CDR2 FQNNGV. The CDR3 loop spans 17 amino acids. V dropped 2 bases and J dropped 6 bases, with 22 bases sitting between them. The CDR3 protein is CASSLSSVWGIRSEAFF. CDR3 bases: TGTGCCAGCAGCTTATCTTCGGTCTGGGGAATCAGGTCTGAAGCTTTCTTT.

This chain links TRBV27 with TRBJ1-2; 9 bases fit TRBD1. Germline CDR1 reads MNHEY; CDR2 reads SMNVEV (reference sequence). V lost 5 bases and J lost 8; bases outside the gene matches: 12. This CDR3 contains 15 residues. The CDR3: CASSRRTGGAGGYTF. The CDR3, as DNA: TGTGCCAGCAGTCGTAGAACAGGGGGCGCGGGAGGCTACACCTTC.

CDR3 coding DNA: TGTGCCAGCAGCTTAGGGCTTGGGACTAGCGGGGGCAATGAGCAGTTCTTC. It yields the protein CASSLGLGTSGGNEQFF. The chain joins TRBV7-2 to TRBJ2-1; 14 bases agree with TRBD2. Looked up from germline, CDR1 is SGHTA and CDR2 is FQGNSA. The CDR3 is 17 residues long. Trimming took 1 base from V and 6 from J; bases not matched to a gene: 5.

This clone was observed a single time. V is TRBV9 and J is TRBJ2-1; D is ambiguous. V was trimmed by 0 bases and J by 0 bases, leaving 13 bases between them. CDR1 SGDLS and CDR2 YYNGEE come from the germline V gene. The CDR3 length is 17 residues. CDR3 in DNA: TGTGCCAGCAGCGTAGAAGGATCGTTATTCTCCTACAATGAGCAGTTCTTC. Encoded protein: CASSVEGSLFSYNEQFF.

The chain is built from TRBV24-1 and TRBJ2-7; a weak D match, TRBD1 (6 bases). CDR1 and CDR2 (germline): KGHDR, SFDVKD. The CDR3 has 17 residues. V shed 5 bases and J shed 2 bases, with 21 bases lying between them. This chain's CDR3 is CATSAGGGSLEAYEQYF. The CDR3 DNA reads TGTGCCACCAGTGCTGGGGGCGGAAGTCTGGAGGCCTACGAGCAGTACTTC.

This sequence joins TRBV6-2 or TRBV6-3 and TRBJ1-2, with D hard to call. The V gene lost 2 bases and the J gene lost 2 bases, with 9 bases spanning the gap. This CDR3 region has 14 residues. Germline V CDR1 and CDR2: MNHEY, SVGEGT. CDR3 coding DNA: TGTGCCAGCAGTTACCCAATCTCCAACTATGGCTACACCTTC. The encoded protein is CASSYPISNYGYTF.

Written as DNA, the CDR3 is TGTGCCATCAGTGAAGGACGGGTCAATCAGCCCCAGCATTTT. Amino acid sequence: CAISEGRVNQPQHF. The V and J genes are TRBV10-3 and TRBJ1-5; D is ambiguous. CDR1 and CDR2 (germline): ENHRY, SYGVKD. Trimming cost V 3 bases and J 3 bases, with 9 bases left between them. This CDR3 has 14 amino acids.

This clone was seen a handful of times. The J gene is TRBJ2-3, the V gene TRBV6-5; D perhaps matches TRBD1 (6 bases). The V end lost 6 bases, the J end lost 2 bases, and 12 bases lay between the germline ends. This CDR3 is 14 amino acids long. The germline V gene encodes CDR1 MNHEY and CDR2 SVGAGI. The CDR3: CASSPGHYTDTQYF. The DNA of the CDR3 is TGTGCCAGCAGCCCGGGACACTACACAGATACGCAGTATTTT.

CDR3 bases: TGTGCCAGCAGCCTCCGGGACAAATTTCCCTACGAGCAGTACTTC. Its protein product is CASSLRDKFPYEQYF. The chain has TRBV5-4 and TRBJ2-7; the D gene is possibly TRBD1 (6 bases). This CDR3 spans 15 amino acids. From germline, CDR1 is SGHNT and CDR2 YYREEE (reference sequence). Trimming removed 4 bases at V and 2 bases at J, with 16 bases between.

This clone was counted once. The chain links TRBV29-1 to TRBJ2-1; 9 positions agree with TRBD2. V lost 7 bases to trimming and J lost 9 bases; unmatched junction nucleotides: 13. The V gene's germline CDR1 is SQVTM and CDR2 ANQGSEA. The CDR3 has 14 residues. CDR3 bases: TGCAGCGCCGCTCTAGCGGGGATTTTCGGTGAGCAGTTCTTC. Translating gives CSAALAGIFGEQFF.

The chain uses TRBV28 and TRBJ1-2; no clear D gene. The CDR3 covers 16 residues. V was clipped by 5 bases and J by 2 bases, with 18 bases between them. Germline CDR1 and CDR2: MDHEN and SYDVKM. Written as DNA, the CDR3 is TGTGCCAGCAGTCCGCCCCTCGCTTCGGGGAACTATGGCTACACCTTC. Encoded protein: CASSPPLASGNYGYTF.